This T cell receptor beta chain was sequenced for a study of T cell responses to AZD1222 COVID-19 vaccine. Notes on the study in general: Clonal diversity was possibly underestimated, and white British individuals and females predominated among donors. Among spike-specific TCRs, nearly half reportedly target unmutated variant regions. With dominance at 160-218 and 743-854, vaccine-associated CD4 TCRs spanned spike. Two AZD1222 administrations were followed by greater Spike-specific TCR breadth and depth.

Note on this clone: Its specificity is unknown.

Sequenced by immunoSEQ multiplex PCR; TCRdb stores in-frame clones only, minus some. Here the sample spans over 70,000 clones, 60% to 85% being singletons. Germline CDR1 is LGHNA and CDR2 is YSLEER. CDR3 length: 14 amino acids. The V end lost 4 bases, the J end lost 8 bases, and 17 bases lay between the germline ends. The chain has TRBV4-3 and TRBJ1-2; TRBD1 is a possible D gene (5 bases). The sample consisted of peripheral blood, taken 28 days after the second dose of the MenACWY control vaccine. The sequence came from an adult who received the MenACWY meningococcal vaccine as a control. CDR3 amino acids: CASSPIGDPGGYTF. The DNA for the CDR3 is TGCGCCAGCAGCCCTATTGGGGACCCGGGGGGCTACACCTTC.